This TCR beta chain came from a study of vaccination effects on CD4 cells after COVID-19. Findings of the study overall: Infection-derived and vaccine-derived clones contracted markedly late after vaccination.

CD4+ T cells specific for antigen were expanded with viral peptide pools by the ViraFEST assay before sequencing. After more than 9 days in culture, the CD4+ T cells were isolated. The CDR3 totals 17 residues. V gave up 2 bases and J gave up 2 bases, with 17 bases separating them. Germline V CDR1 and CDR2: LGHNT, FRNRAP. Comments on this clone: The antigen remains undetermined.

Sequencing was performed with immunoSEQ multiplex PCR; in TCRdb, only in-frame clones are kept and a portion is missing. Here the sample spans about 19,000 clones, about two thirds being singletons. The chain is built from TRBV12-5 and TRBJ2-3; weak D call: TRBD2 (5 bases). This TCR came from a human donor who received a COVID-19 vaccine. Sequenced material: CD4+ T cells from PBMCs cultured with HCoV-229E spike peptides, taken before COVID-19 vaccination. CDR3 residues: CASGLRPGSTYTDTQYF. In DNA, the CDR3 is TGTGCTAGTGGTTTGCGACCGGGATCGACTTACACAGATACGCAGTATTTT.